This passage covers 8 T cell receptor beta chains from one sample sequenced in a study of early T cells in non-severe SARS-CoV-2 infection. TCRdb re-analysed the 5' RACE reads in MiXCR, keeping a single row per CDR3 protein. The repertoire holds some 80,000 distinct CDR3 sequences, with around 15% as singletons. Sequences were obtained from whole blood. The receptors were gathered from an adult who was a healthcare worker with PCR-confirmed SARS-CoV-2 infection or an uninfected control (not recorded which).

This clonotype was counted ten times or more. The chain combines TRBV5-5 with TRBJ2-3; 12 bases fit TRBD2. Germline V CDR1 and CDR2: SGHKS, YYEKEE (reference sequence). This CDR3 region has 17 residues. Trimming removed 4 bases from V and 1 base from J; junction bases left unmatched: 7. CDR3 sequence: CASSPRLAGDRTDTQYF. The CDR3 DNA is TGTGCCAGCAGCCCACGACTAGCGGGGGACCGCACAGATACGCAGTATTTT.

The V call is TRBV10-3, the J call TRBJ1-1; D gene uncertain. V was shortened by 7 bases and J by 1 base, with 16 bases between the two germline ends. The CDR3 contains 15 residues. Germline values: CDR1 ENHRY, CDR2 SYGVKD. CDR3 protein: CAIKITDGRNTEAFF. For the CDR3, the DNA is TGTGCCATCAAGATTACGGATGGGCGGAACACTGAAGCTTTCTTT.

In nucleotides, the CDR3 is TGTGCCAGCAGCGAGGACAGACCAGACAATGAGCAGTTCTTC. Translation: CASSEDRPDNEQFF. V and J are TRBV13 and TRBJ2-1, with D maybe TRBD1 (6 bases). V lost 5 bases and J lost 5, with 13 bases in between. This CDR3 contains 14 residues. Germline CDR1 reads PRHDT; CDR2 reads FYEKMQ (reference sequence).

V usage is TRBV27 and J usage is TRBJ2-5; perhaps D is TRBD1 or TRBD2 (5 bases each). V was cut by 2 bases and J by 2 bases, with 9 bases left in between. The CDR3 has 14 amino acids. Germline V lookup: CDR1 MNHEY, CDR2 SMNVEV (reference sequence). The DNA for the CDR3 is TGTGCCAGCAGTTTACTGGGGGTACAAGAGACCCAGTACTTC. Translated, it gives CASSLLGVQETQYF.

This clonotype was detected only a few times. J is TRBJ1-2 and V is TRBV12-3 or TRBV12-4; D call uncertain. The CDR3 length is 12 residues. Trimming took off 5 bases at V and 6 bases at J, with 10 bases between the two ends. CDR3 sequence: CASSPYSNGYTF. The CDR3 DNA reads TGTGCCAGCAGTCCCTACAGTAATGGCTACACCTTC.

J is TRBJ1-5 and V is TRBV19; TRBD1 is a possible D gene (6 bases). Germline V gene lookup returns CDR1 LNHDA and CDR2 SQIVND (reference sequence). The V end lost 2 bases, the J end lost 6 bases, and 14 bases lay between the germline ends. The CDR3 contains 15 residues. The CDR3 nucleotides read TGTGCCAGTAGTATACAGGGGCTTAGGTTTCAGCCCCAGCATTTT. Its protein is CASSIQGLRFQPQHF. The variable domain in full, with the rest retrieved from reference TRBV19 and TRBJ1-5, is DGGITQSPKYLFRKEGQNVTLSCEQNLNHDAMYWYRQDPGQGLRLIYYSQIVNDFQKGDIAEGYSVSREKKESFPLTVTSAQKNPTAFYLCASSIQGLRFQPQHFGDGTRLSIL.

This clonotype was picked up many times. The chain is built from TRBV7-3 and TRBJ2-5, with D uncertain. The CDR3 runs to 15 residues. Germline V gives CDR1 SGHTA, CDR2 FQGTGA. V was cut by 5 bases and J by 1 base, with 14 bases left in between. The CDR3 nucleotides are TGTGCCAGCAGCGTCTCCCCGGACCGCCAAGAGACCCAGTACTTC. Protein product: CASSVSPDRQETQYF. The variable domain in full, completed from reference TRBV7-3 and TRBJ2-5, reads GAGVSQTPSNKVTEKGKYVELRCDPISGHTALYWYRQSLGQGPEFLIYFQGTGAADDSGLPNDRFFAVRPEGSVSTLKIQRTERGDSAVYLCASSVSPDRQETQYFGPGTRLLVL.

The table lists this clonotype with a few counts. This chain connects TRBV6-1 to TRBJ1-1, with 7 nucleotides matching TRBD1. CDR1 and CDR2 from the germline V gene are MNHNS and SASEGT. CDR3 length equals 15 residues. The trim removed 4 bases at V and 4 bases at J, leaving 9 bases unmatched. This CDR3 is CASSGPQGLPTEAFF. The CDR3 bases are TGTGCCAGCAGTGGGCCACAGGGGCTGCCCACTGAAGCTTTCTTT.